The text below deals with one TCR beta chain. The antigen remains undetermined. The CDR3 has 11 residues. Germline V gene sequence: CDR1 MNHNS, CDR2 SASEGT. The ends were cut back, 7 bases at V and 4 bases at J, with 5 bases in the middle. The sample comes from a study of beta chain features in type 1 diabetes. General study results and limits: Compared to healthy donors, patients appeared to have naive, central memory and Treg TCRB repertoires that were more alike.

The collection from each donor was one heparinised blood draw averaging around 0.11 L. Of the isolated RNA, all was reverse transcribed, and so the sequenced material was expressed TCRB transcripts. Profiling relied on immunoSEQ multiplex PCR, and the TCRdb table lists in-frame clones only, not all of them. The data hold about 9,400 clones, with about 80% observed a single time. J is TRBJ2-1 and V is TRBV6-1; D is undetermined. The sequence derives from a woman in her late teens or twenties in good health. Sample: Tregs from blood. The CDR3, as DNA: TGTGCCAGCACGGAGTACAATGAGCAGTTCTTC. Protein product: CASTEYNEQFF.